These 11 T cell receptor beta chains were all obtained from the same sample, sequenced in a study of shared clonotypes between healthy human individuals. The assay was immunoSEQ multiplex PCR, and TCRdb's table has in-frame clones only and misses some. Here the sample spans millions of clones, approximately 93% being singletons. The sequenced sample consisted of naive CD4+ T cells from PBMCs. Subset denoted: CD45RA+ positively selected. The receptors shown here come from a young man in good health. Some clones in this sample may be carry-over from other donors' samples.

The chain is built from TRBV5-6 and TRBJ2-1; 7 positions agree with TRBD2. Trimming cost V 5 bases and J 3 bases; bases outside gene matches: 11. The CDR3 contains 16 residues. Germline V CDR1 and CDR2: SGHDT, YYEEEE. The CDR3 bases are TGTGCCAGCAGGTTAGCGGGCGGGAGCGTCTACAATGAGCAGTTCTTC. This encodes CASRLAGGSVYNEQFF.

This sequence joins TRBV6-1 and TRBJ1-4; maybe TRBD1 (6 bases). CDR3 length equals 13 residues. V lost 4 bases and J 8 bases, leaving 11 bases between the germline ends. Germline assignment: CDR1 MNHNS and CDR2 SASEGT. The CDR3 bases are TGTGCCAGCAGTGGAGGGGGTTCGGAAAAACTGTTTTTT. This codes for CASSGGGSEKLFF.

V and J are TRBV7-9 and TRBJ2-3; unclear D gene. The CDR3 contains 13 residues. CDR1 and CDR2 from the germline V gene are SEHNR and FQNEAQ (reference sequence). V was pared by 10 bases and J by 0 bases, with 11 bases between. Written as DNA, the CDR3 is TGTGCCACGTCGCCGGACAGCACAGATACGCAGTATTTT. This codes for CATSPDSTDTQYF.

The CDR3 loop reads CARGRGDQETQYF. In DNA, the CDR3 is TGCGCCAGAGGCAGGGGGGACCAAGAGACCCAGTACTTC. J is TRBJ2-5 and V is TRBV23-1; perhaps TRBD1 as D (7 bases). TRBV23-1 is an ORF; its function is uncertain. CDR3 length: 13 amino acids. Trimming left V 9 bases short and J 0 bases short, with 11 bases between.

The chain is built from TRBV28 and TRBJ1-6; no definite D call. Germline CDR1 and CDR2: MDHEN and SYDVKM. This CDR3 spans 17 amino acids. Trimming pared 2 bases from V and 8 bases from J, leaving 19 bases between. The CDR3 is CASSLPWQPSGYSPLHF. CDR3 DNA sequence: TGTGCCAGCAGTTTACCTTGGCAGCCTAGCGGGTATTCACCCCTCCACTTT.

J is TRBJ2-7 and V is TRBV28; TRBD2 aligns across 10 bases. CDR1 MDHEN and CDR2 SYDVKM come from the germline V gene. The CDR3 spans 15 residues. Trimming cost V 5 bases and J 3 bases; bases outside gene matches: 7. The CDR3 DNA follows: TGTGCCAGCAGTAACCTAGCGGGAGCGTACTACGAGCAGTACTTC. It encodes CASSNLAGAYYEQYF.

Details on this clone: At the DNA level, this CDR3 is encoded by other sequences in the same sample as well. The chain uses TRBV6-6 and TRBJ1-2; a weak D match, TRBD1 (6 bases). The V gene's germline CDR1 is MNHNY and CDR2 SVGAGI (reference sequence). Trimming shortened V by 6 bases and J by 2 bases, and 10 bases separated the two germline ends. The length of the CDR3 is 13 residues. The CDR3 nucleotides read TGTGCCAGCAGCCCCACAGGGAACTATGGCTACACCTTC. It specifies CASSPTGNYGYTF.

Comments on this clone: The identical CDR3 is also encoded by other nucleotide sequences in the sample. The chain is built from TRBV5-1 and TRBJ2-7; TRBD2 matches 8 bases. V lost 3 bases to trimming and J lost 0 bases; unmatched junction nucleotides: 2. The germline gives CDR1 SGHRS, CDR2 YFSETQ. CDR3 size: 14 residues. The CDR3 DNA reads as TGCGCCAGCAGCTCGGGGACTAGCTCCTACGAGCAGTACTTC. Translation: CASSSGTSSYEQYF.

This rearrangement joins TRBV7-2 to TRBJ1-2, with a possible D match to TRBD1 (6 bases). This CDR3 comprises 19 residues. V lost 5 bases and J 2 bases, leaving 27 bases between the germline ends. Germline lookup yields CDR1 SGHTA and CDR2 FQGNSA. The CDR3, as DNA: TGTGCCAGCAGCAATTTCATACTCCCGGGGGGCCTACTAAACTATGGCTACACCTTC. It is translated as CASSNFILPGGLLNYGYTF.

This clone was recorded only once. The rearrangement links TRBV28 to TRBJ2-1; D unclear. Trimming stripped 9 bases from V and 8 bases from J, with 20 bases between. CDR3 size: 14 residues. CDR1 and CDR2 from the germline V gene are MDHEN and SYDVKM. CDR3 protein: CASSKDLGPDEQFF. As DNA, the CDR3 is TGTGCCAGTAGTAAAGACCTCGGGCCGGATGAGCAGTTCTTC.

Of note for this clone: The identical CDR3 is also encoded by other nucleotide sequences in the sample. J is TRBJ2-3 and V is TRBV9, with 8 positions matching TRBD2. This CDR3 is 15 amino acids long. Germline CDR1 reads SGDLS; CDR2 reads YYNGEE. Losses at the gene ends were 4 bases for V and 3 bases for J; bases not matched to a gene: 7. CDR3 coding DNA: TGTGCCAGCAGCCCACGGGCGGGAGGTACAGATACGCAGTATTTT. Translating it yields CASSPRAGGTDTQYF.